Listed here are 2 T cell receptor beta chains from one sample, sequenced in a study of human T cells and chemical hapten exposure. Time point defined: pre-sensitization, week 0. Treatment here: therapeutic diphenylcyclopropenone sensitization with weekly scalp DPC. TCRdb re-called the RACE reads with MiXCR, one entry per CDR3 protein. The repertoire holds roughly 100,000 distinct CDR3 sequences, less than 15% seen once, with 1.6% in the top ten. Source: whole blood, taken in connection with sensitization to the hapten diphenylcyclopropenone (DPC). Every receptor here comes from a woman aged 50 to 65 with alopecia areata. Some clones in this sample may be carry-over from other donors' samples.

The chain uses TRBV12-3 or TRBV12-4 and TRBJ2-3; D may be TRBD2 (6 bases). V gave up 8 bases and J gave up 2 bases, with 26 bases separating them. The length of the CDR3 is 18 residues. This chain's CDR3 is CASCQRAVISPYTDTQYF. The CDR3, as DNA: TGTGCCAGCTGCCAGCGGGCGGTGATTTCCCCTTACACAGATACGCAGTATTTT.

V is TRBV5-1 and J is TRBJ1-2; 11 positions match TRBD1. The junction had 4 bases not matched to a gene; V was cut back by 2 bases and J by 4 bases. CDR1 SGHRS and CDR2 YFSETQ come from the germline V gene. This CDR3 region has 15 residues. The CDR3 here is CASSFGTGGRYGYTF. The DNA of the CDR3 is TGCGCCAGCAGCTTTGGGACAGGGGGTCGCTATGGCTACACCTTC. Filled out from reference TRBV5-1 and TRBJ1-2, the complete variable domain reads KAGVTQTPRYLIKTRGQQVTLSCSPISGHRSVSWYQQTPGQGLQFLFEYFSETQRNKGNFPGRFSGRQFSNSRSEMNVSTLELGDSALYLCASSFGTGGRYGYTFGSGTRLTVV.